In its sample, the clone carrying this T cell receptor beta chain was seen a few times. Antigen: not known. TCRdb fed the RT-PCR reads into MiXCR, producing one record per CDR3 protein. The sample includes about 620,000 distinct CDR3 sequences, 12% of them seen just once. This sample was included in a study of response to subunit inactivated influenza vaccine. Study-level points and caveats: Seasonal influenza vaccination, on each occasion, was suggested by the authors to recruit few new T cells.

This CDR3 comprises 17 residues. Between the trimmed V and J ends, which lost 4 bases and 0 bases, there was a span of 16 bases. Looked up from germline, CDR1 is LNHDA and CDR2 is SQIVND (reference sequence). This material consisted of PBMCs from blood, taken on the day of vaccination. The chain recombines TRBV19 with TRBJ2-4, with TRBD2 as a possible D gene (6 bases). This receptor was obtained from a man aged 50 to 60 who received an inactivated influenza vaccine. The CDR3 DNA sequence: TGTGCCAGTAGTACAACCGGGACTCTCCTAGCCAAAAACATTCAGTACTTC. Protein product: CASSTTGTLLAKNIQYF. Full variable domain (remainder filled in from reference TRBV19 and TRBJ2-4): DGGITQSPKYLFRKEGQNVTLSCEQNLNHDAMYWYRQDPGQGLRLIYYSQIVNDFQKGDIAEGYSVSREKKESFPLTVTSAQKNPTAFYLCASSTTGTLLAKNIQYFGAGTRLSVL.